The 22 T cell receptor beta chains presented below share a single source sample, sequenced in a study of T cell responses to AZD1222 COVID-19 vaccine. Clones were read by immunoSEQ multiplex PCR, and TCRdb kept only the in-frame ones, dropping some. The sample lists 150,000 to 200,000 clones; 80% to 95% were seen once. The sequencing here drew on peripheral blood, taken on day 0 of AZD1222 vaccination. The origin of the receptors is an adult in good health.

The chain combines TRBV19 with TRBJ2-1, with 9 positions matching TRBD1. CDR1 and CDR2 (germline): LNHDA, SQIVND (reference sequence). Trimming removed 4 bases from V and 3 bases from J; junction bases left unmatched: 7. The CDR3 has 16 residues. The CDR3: CASSTTGGVGYNEQFF. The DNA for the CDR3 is TGTGCCAGTAGTACCACAGGGGGCGTTGGCTACAATGAGCAGTTCTTC.

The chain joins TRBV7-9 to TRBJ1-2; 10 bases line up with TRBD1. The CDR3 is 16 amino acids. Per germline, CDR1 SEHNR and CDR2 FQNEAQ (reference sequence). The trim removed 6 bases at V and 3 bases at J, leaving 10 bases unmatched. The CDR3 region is CASSFSGTGAYYGYTF. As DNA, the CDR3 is TGTGCCAGCAGTTTTTCCGGGACAGGGGCCTACTATGGCTACACCTTC.

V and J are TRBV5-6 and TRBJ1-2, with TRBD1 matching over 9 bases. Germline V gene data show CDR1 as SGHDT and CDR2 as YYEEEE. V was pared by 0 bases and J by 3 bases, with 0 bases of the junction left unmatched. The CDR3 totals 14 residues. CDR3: CASSLGQGDYGYTF. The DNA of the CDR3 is TGTGCCAGCAGCTTGGGACAGGGGGACTATGGCTACACCTTC.

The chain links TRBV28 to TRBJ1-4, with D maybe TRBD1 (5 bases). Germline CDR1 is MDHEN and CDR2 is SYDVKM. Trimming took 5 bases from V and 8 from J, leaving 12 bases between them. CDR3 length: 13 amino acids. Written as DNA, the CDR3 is TGTGCCAGCAGTCCAGCCGGGGGGGAAAAACTGTTTTTT. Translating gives CASSPAGGEKLFF.

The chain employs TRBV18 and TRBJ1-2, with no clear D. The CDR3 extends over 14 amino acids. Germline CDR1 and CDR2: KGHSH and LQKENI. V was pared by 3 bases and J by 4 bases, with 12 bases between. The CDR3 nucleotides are TGTGCCAGCTCACCTTTTGGAGACTCCTATGGCTACACCTTC. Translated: CASSPFGDSYGYTF.

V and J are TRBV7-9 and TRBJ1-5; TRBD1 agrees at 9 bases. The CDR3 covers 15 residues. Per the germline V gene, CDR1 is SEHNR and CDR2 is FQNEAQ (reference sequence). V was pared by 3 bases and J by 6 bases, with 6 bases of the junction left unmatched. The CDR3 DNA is TGTGCCAGCAGCTTCGGGACAGGGTCTTTTCAGCCCCAGCATTTT. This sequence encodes CASSFGTGSFQPQHF.

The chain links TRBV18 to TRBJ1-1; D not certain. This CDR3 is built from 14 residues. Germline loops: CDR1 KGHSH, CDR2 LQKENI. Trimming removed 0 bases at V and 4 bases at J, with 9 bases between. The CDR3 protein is CASSPPLGVTEAFF. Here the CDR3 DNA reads TGTGCCAGCTCACCACCTCTCGGCGTCACTGAAGCTTTCTTT.

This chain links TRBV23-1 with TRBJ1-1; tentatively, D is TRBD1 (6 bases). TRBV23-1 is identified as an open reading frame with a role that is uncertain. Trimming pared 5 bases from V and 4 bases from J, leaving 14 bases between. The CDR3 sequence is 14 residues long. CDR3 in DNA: TGCGCCAGCAGTTGGTGGGGGGCGGCCACTGAAGCTTTCTTT. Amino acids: CASSWWGAATEAFF.

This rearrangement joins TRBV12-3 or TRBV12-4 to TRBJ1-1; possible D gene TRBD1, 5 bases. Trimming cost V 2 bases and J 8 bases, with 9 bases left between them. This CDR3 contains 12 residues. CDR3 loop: CASSLLRGEAFF. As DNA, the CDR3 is TGTGCCAGCAGTTTACTGAGGGGCGAAGCTTTCTTT.

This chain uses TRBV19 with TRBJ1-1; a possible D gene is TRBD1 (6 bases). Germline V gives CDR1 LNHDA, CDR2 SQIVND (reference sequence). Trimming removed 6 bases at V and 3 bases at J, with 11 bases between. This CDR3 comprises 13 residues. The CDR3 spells CASSLTGYTEAFF. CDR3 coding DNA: TGTGCCAGTAGCTTAACAGGGTACACTGAAGCTTTCTTT.

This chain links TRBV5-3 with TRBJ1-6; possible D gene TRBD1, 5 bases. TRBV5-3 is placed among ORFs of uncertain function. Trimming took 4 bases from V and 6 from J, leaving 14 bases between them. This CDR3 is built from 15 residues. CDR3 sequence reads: CARSVPGRINSPLHF. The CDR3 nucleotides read TGTGCCAGAAGCGTGCCGGGACGGATTAATTCACCCCTCCACTTT.

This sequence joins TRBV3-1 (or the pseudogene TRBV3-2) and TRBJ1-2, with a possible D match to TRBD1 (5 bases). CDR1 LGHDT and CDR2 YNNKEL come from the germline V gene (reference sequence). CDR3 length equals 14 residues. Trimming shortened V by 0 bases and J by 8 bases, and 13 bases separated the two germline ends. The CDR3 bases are TGTGCCAGCAGCCAAGATAGGGGAAAGGGGGGCTACACCTTC. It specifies CASSQDRGKGGYTF.

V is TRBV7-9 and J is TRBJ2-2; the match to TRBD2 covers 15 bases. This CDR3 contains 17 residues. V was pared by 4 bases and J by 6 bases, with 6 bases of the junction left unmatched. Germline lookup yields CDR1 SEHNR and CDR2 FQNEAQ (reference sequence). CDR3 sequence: CASSWTSGRAQAGELFF. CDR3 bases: TGTGCCAGCAGCTGGACTAGCGGGAGGGCACAGGCCGGGGAGCTGTTTTTT.

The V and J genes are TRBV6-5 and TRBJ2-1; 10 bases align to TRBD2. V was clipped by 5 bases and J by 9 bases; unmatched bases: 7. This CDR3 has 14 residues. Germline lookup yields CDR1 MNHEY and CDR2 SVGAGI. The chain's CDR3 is CASSQGLARAEQFF. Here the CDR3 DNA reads TGTGCCAGCAGTCAGGGACTAGCGCGGGCTGAGCAGTTCTTC.

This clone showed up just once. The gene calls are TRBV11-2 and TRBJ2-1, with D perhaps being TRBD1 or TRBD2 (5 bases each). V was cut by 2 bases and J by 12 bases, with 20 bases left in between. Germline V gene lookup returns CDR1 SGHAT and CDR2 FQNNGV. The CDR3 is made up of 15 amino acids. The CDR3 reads CASSLLKPGPKGQFF. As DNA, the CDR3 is TGTGCCAGCAGCTTACTTAAGCCGGGACCGAAAGGGCAGTTCTTC.

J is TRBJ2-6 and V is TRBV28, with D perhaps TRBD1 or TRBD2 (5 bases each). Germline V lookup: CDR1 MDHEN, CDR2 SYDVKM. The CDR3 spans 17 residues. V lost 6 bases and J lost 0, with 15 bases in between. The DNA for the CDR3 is TGTGCCAGCAGGGGGCCCCGGGGTCACTCTGGGGCCAACGTCCTGACTTTC. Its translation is CASRGPRGHSGANVLTF.

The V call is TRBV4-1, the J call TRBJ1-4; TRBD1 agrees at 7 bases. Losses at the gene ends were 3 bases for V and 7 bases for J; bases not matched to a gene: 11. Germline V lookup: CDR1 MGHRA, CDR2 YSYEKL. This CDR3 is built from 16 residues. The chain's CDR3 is CASSQGPGGLGEKLFF. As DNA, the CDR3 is TGCGCCAGCAGCCAGGGACCAGGGGGTTTGGGTGAAAAACTGTTTTTT.

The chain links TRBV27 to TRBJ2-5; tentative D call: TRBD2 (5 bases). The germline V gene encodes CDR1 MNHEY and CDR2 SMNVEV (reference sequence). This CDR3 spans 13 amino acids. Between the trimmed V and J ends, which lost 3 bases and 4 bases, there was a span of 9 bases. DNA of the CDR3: TGTGCCAGCAGTTTCTCGGGGTTAGAGACCCAGTACTTC. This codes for CASSFSGLETQYF.

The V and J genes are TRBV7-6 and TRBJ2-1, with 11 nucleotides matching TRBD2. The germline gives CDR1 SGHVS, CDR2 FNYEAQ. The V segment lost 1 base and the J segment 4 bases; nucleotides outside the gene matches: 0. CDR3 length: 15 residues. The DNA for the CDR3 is TGTGCCAGCAGCTTAGGGACTAGCGGGTACAATGAGCAGTTCTTC. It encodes CASSLGTSGYNEQFF.

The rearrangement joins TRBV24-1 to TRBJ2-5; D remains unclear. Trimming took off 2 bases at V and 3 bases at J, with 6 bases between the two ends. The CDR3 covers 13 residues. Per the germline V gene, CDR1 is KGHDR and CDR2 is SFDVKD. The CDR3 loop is CATSDSGKETQYF. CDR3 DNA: TGTGCCACCAGTGATTCAGGCAAAGAGACCCAGTACTTC.

CDR3 DNA sequence: TGTGCCAGCAGTCAGCCCGTAGGAGGGTCGGATGGCTACACCTTC. This translates into CASSQPVGGSDGYTF. The chain employs TRBV6-5 and TRBJ1-2; no clear D gene. Germline CDR1 reads MNHEY; CDR2 reads SVGAGI. Trimming removed 5 bases at V and 6 bases at J, with 19 bases between. The CDR3 is made up of 15 amino acids.

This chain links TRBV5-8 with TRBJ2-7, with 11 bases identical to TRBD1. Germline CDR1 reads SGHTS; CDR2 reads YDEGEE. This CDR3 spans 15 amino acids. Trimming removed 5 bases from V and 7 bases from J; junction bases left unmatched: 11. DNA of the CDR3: TGTGCCAGCAGTCTAAAGGACAGGGGGCCGCGGGAGCAGTACTTC. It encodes CASSLKDRGPREQYF.